The 32 T cell receptor beta chains presented below share a single source sample, sequenced in a study. MiXCR was run by TCRdb on the RT-PCR reads, yielding one entry per CDR3 protein. This repertoire shows more than 550,000 distinct CDR3 sequences, 12% to 15% found once; its top ten account for roughly 3.6%. Sequencing was done on a sample of memory CD4+ T cells from blood. These receptors all stem from a female donor in good health, serving as a healthy control.

J is TRBJ2-1 and V is TRBV7-2, with D perhaps being TRBD1 or TRBD2 (5 bases each). V gave up 4 bases and J gave up 7 bases, with 14 bases separating them. This CDR3 is 14 amino acids long. The germline V gene has CDR1 SGHTA and CDR2 FQGNSA. The CDR3: CASSSLGTANEQFF. The CDR3 DNA reads as TGTGCCAGCAGCTCTCTAGGGACGGCTAATGAGCAGTTCTTC.

This clonotype was detected ten times or more. The CDR3 is CSVALAAGAFF. The CDR3 DNA reads TGCAGCGTTGCGTTGGCGGCTGGAGCTTTCTTT. The gene calls are TRBV29-1 and TRBJ1-1; D unclear. CDR1 SQVTM and CDR2 ANQGSEA come from the germline V gene. There are 11 residues in the CDR3. Between the trimmed V and J ends, which lost 4 bases and 10 bases, there was a span of 13 bases. Filled out from reference TRBV29-1 and TRBJ1-1, the complete variable domain reads SAVISQKPSRDICQRGTSLTIQCQVDSQVTMMFWYRQQPGQSLTLIATANQGSEATYESGFVIDKFPISRPNLTFSTLTVSNMSPEDSSIYLCSVALAAGAFFGQGTRLTVV.

The CDR3 protein is CSANKDEQYF. CDR3 coding DNA: TGCAGTGCTAACAAGGACGAGCAGTACTTC. The chain links TRBV20-1 to TRBJ2-7, with D unclear. V shed 4 bases and J shed 5 bases, with 6 bases lying between them. The CDR3 is 10 amino acids. Germline assignment: CDR1 DFQATT and CDR2 SNEGSKA (reference sequence).

This clonotype was detected ten times or more. The V gene is TRBV29-1, the J gene TRBJ2-1; TRBD2 agrees at 7 bases. Germline V gene lookup returns CDR1 SQVTM and CDR2 ANQGSEA. V dropped 4 bases and J dropped 3; count of bases not matched to a gene: 0. The CDR3 runs to 12 residues. The CDR3 sequence is CSVGDYYNEQFF. CDR3 DNA: TGCAGCGTTGGGGACTACTACAATGAGCAGTTCTTC.

This clonotype was counted between two and nine times. This chain connects TRBV7-2 to TRBJ1-1; a possible D gene is TRBD1 (6 bases). CDR1 and CDR2 (germline): SGHTA, FQGNSA. Deletions cut 5 bases from V and 4 bases from J, with 17 bases between. This CDR3 is 15 amino acids long. DNA for the CDR3: TGTGCCAGCAGCCCCGCCTGGGGCAGGGGCACTGAAGCTTTCTTT. Amino acid sequence: CASSPAWGRGTEAFF.

DNA for the CDR3: TGTGCCAGCAGCCTAACGGGCGGGTCACATAATTCACCCCTCCACTTT. Protein product: CASSLTGGSHNSPLHF. The rearrangement joins TRBV7-2 to TRBJ1-6; D uncertain. Germline values: CDR1 SGHTA, CDR2 FQGNSA. The CDR3 contains 16 residues. V gave up 5 bases and J gave up 5 bases, with 16 bases separating them.

This chain uses TRBV7-2 with TRBJ1-4; weak D call: TRBD1 (5 bases). The CDR3 has 15 amino acids. The ends were cut back, 5 bases at V and 4 bases at J, with 14 bases in the middle. Germline V lookup: CDR1 SGHTA, CDR2 FQGNSA. DNA for the CDR3: TGTGCCAGCAGCCCCGGCCCAGGGCTTAATGAAAAACTGTTTTTT. It encodes CASSPGPGLNEKLFF.

The chain carries TRBV18 and TRBJ2-7, with D maybe TRBD1 (5 bases). Germline V gene data show CDR1 as KGHSH and CDR2 as LQKENI. The CDR3 is 13 amino acids. The V end lost 5 bases, the J end lost 1 base, and 9 bases lay between the germline ends. Here the CDR3 reads CASSTTASYEQYF. The CDR3 DNA follows: TGTGCCAGCTCAACGACAGCTTCCTACGAGCAGTACTTC.

The chain joins TRBV5-1 to TRBJ1-1; 7 nucleotides align to TRBD1. V trimming: 1 base; J trimming: 0 bases; junction bases outside the gene matches: 18. The CDR3 is 20 residues long. CDR1 and CDR2 from the germline V gene are SGHRS and YFSETQ. The CDR3 spells CASSLRGSLGQFLMNTEAFF. Here the CDR3 DNA reads TGCGCCAGCAGCTTGAGGGGATCATTGGGACAGTTTCTTATGAACACTGAAGCTTTCTTT.

This clonotype was detected a few times. The V and J genes are TRBV27 and TRBJ1-2; weak D call: TRBD1 (6 bases). CDR3 length: 14 amino acids. Germline-derived CDR1 and CDR2 are MNHEY and SMNVEV (reference sequence). Trimming stripped 2 bases from V and 7 bases from J, with 14 bases between. CDR3 region: CASSLRAGAGGYTF. DNA for the CDR3: TGTGCCAGCAGTTTAAGGGCAGGGGCGGGTGGCTACACCTTC.

The sample holds many counts of this clonotype. This chain joins TRBV20-1 and TRBJ1-6, with a possible D match to TRBD1 (5 bases). Per germline, CDR1 DFQATT and CDR2 SNEGSKA (reference sequence). Trimming left V 4 bases short and J 10 bases short, with 17 bases between. There are 14 residues in the CDR3. The DNA for the CDR3 is TGCAGTGCTAACTCACGGGGGATTGGATCACCCCTCCACTTT. Translated, it gives CSANSRGIGSPLHF.

This clonotype was seen more than once but under ten times. V gene TRBV7-2 combines with J gene TRBJ2-2; 10 nucleotides line up with TRBD2. Germline lookup yields CDR1 SGHTA and CDR2 FQGNSA. J was trimmed by 1 base and V by 3 bases; bases with no gene match: 5. The CDR3 has 17 residues. Written as DNA, the CDR3 is TGTGCCAGCAGCTTTATGGGACTAGCGATGAACACCGGGGAGCTGTTTTTT. Translated: CASSFMGLAMNTGELFF.

This clonotype was seen repeatedly, ten times or more. This CDR3 reads CASSDSWTDTQYF. The DNA for the CDR3 is TGTGCCAGCAGTGACTCCTGGACAGATACGCAGTATTTT. The gene calls are TRBV6-4 and TRBJ2-3; D remains unclear. Per the germline V gene, CDR1 is MRHNA and CDR2 is SNTAGT. The CDR3 totals 13 residues. The V gene lost 0 bases and the J gene lost 3 bases, with 4 bases spanning the gap.

This clonotype was seen a handful of times. V and J are TRBV2 and TRBJ1-5, with 11 bases lining up with TRBD1. The germline V gene encodes CDR1 SNHLY and CDR2 FYNNEI. With V trimmed by 8 bases and J by 0 bases, 6 bases remained unmatched. The CDR3 contains 16 residues. The CDR3 region is CASGWGQGDSNQPQHF. The CDR3 bases are TGTGCCAGCGGTTGGGGACAGGGGGATAGCAATCAGCCCCAGCATTTT. Combining the CDR3 with reference TRBV2 and TRBJ1-5 gives the whole variable domain EPEVTQTPSHQVTQMGQEVILRCVPISNHLYFYWYRQILGQKVEFLVSFYNNEISEKSEIFDDQFSVERPDGSNFTLKIRSTKLEDSAMYFCASGWGQGDSNQPQHFGDGTRLSIL.

This chain connects TRBV18 to TRBJ2-1, with TRBD2 as a possible D gene (5 bases). The CDR3 has 17 amino acids. Germline V gene sequence: CDR1 KGHSH, CDR2 LQKENI. The germline V and J ends were trimmed by 4 bases and 0 bases, with 16 bases remaining between them. The CDR3 region has the DNA TGTGCCAGCTCACACACAAACGGACTCGTCTCCTACAATGAGCAGTTCTTC. This encodes CASSHTNGLVSYNEQFF.

This clonotype has ten or more counts. The chain is built from TRBV5-1 and TRBJ2-3, with TRBD1 matching over 7 bases. V lost 2 bases, J lost 2 bases, and 5 bases stayed unmatched. CDR1 is SGHRS, CDR2 YFSETQ, per germline. The CDR3 covers 15 residues. CDR3 region: CASSLQGQDTDTQYF. The CDR3 DNA reads TGCGCCAGCAGCTTACAGGGGCAGGACACAGATACGCAGTATTTT.

The chain employs TRBV5-4 and TRBJ2-2; possible D gene TRBD2, 6 bases. Trimming removed 2 bases at V and 0 bases at J, with 11 bases between. Per the germline V gene, CDR1 is SGHNT and CDR2 is YYREEE (reference sequence). This CDR3 region has 16 residues. CDR3 sequence: CASSFLAKTNTGELFF. CDR3 DNA sequence: TGTGCCAGCAGCTTTCTAGCGAAAACGAACACCGGGGAGCTGTTTTTT.

Many counts were recorded for this clonotype. The chain employs TRBV6-1 and TRBJ2-3, with a possible D match to TRBD2 (5 bases). The CDR3 has 14 residues. The germline V and J ends were trimmed by 7 bases and 6 bases, with 17 bases remaining between them. Per germline, CDR1 MNHNS and CDR2 SASEGT. CDR3 nucleotides: TGTGCCAGCACCCACGAGGCGGGTAGGGATACGCAGTATTTT. Amino acids: CASTHEAGRDTQYF.

This clonotype showed up many times. The chain carries TRBV7-2 and TRBJ2-1, with a weak D call TRBD2 (5 bases). CDR3 length equals 15 residues. With 1 base removed from V and 7 bases from J, the gap between germline ends came to 14 bases. CDR1 and CDR2 from the germline V gene are SGHTA and FQGNSA. The CDR3 is CASSLETLTGNEQFF. The CDR3, as DNA: TGTGCCAGCAGCTTAGAGACTTTAACGGGAAATGAGCAGTTCTTC.

The CDR3 sequence: CATSDGQTHTGELFF. The CDR3, as DNA: TGTGCCACCTCCGACGGACAGACCCACACCGGGGAGCTGTTTTTT. This chain joins TRBV6-2 or TRBV6-3 and TRBJ2-2; D perhaps matches TRBD1 (6 bases). The length of the CDR3 is 15 residues. Germline assignment: CDR1 MNHEY and CDR2 SVGEGT. V gave up 10 bases and J gave up 3 bases, with 18 bases separating them.

The genes are TRBV12-3 or TRBV12-4 and TRBJ1-4; 8 bases map to TRBD1. V dropped 5 bases and J dropped 8; count of bases not matched to a gene: 10. The CDR3 extends over 15 amino acids. CDR3 region: CASSLTGGSGEKLFF. CDR3 DNA: TGTGCCAGCAGTCTCACAGGGGGTAGCGGCGAAAAACTGTTTTTT.

The J gene is TRBJ2-1, the V gene TRBV7-2, with D possibly matching TRBD1 (5 bases). Germline loops: CDR1 SGHTA, CDR2 FQGNSA. This CDR3 comprises 13 residues. Between the trimmed V and J ends, which lost 1 base and 10 bases, there was a span of 11 bases. The CDR3 spells CASSLGTTREQFF. Here the CDR3 DNA reads TGTGCCAGCAGCTTAGGGACAACAAGGGAGCAGTTCTTC.

This chain joins TRBV28 and TRBJ1-4; a possible D gene is TRBD1 (6 bases). This CDR3 contains 16 residues. Trimming took 2 bases from V and 0 from J, leaving 10 bases between them. CDR1 and CDR2 from the germline V gene are MDHEN and SYDVKM. The DNA of the CDR3 is TGTGCCAGCAGTTTAGTGGGACACCCAACTAATGAAAAACTGTTTTTT. As protein: CASSLVGHPTNEKLFF.

Many counts were recorded for this clonotype. V is TRBV29-1 and J is TRBJ2-1; D is unclear. CDR1 is SQVTM, CDR2 ANQGSEA, per germline. The CDR3 covers 11 residues. V was shortened by 4 bases and J by 5 bases, with 6 bases between the two germline ends. CDR3 sequence: CSVGADNEQFF. CDR3 sequence (DNA): TGCAGCGTTGGGGCCGACAATGAGCAGTTCTTC.

This clonotype has a handful of counts. The J gene is TRBJ1-2, the V gene TRBV12-3 or TRBV12-4; the match to TRBD1 covers 7 bases. With 6 bases clipped from V and 3 bases from J, the junction kept 4 bases outside the gene matches. The length of the CDR3 is 13 residues. CDR3 nucleotide sequence: TGTGCCAGCAGGACAGGGAGTTACTATGGCTACACCTTC. This translates into CASRTGSYYGYTF.

This clonotype was seen a few times. V is TRBV6-5 and J is TRBJ2-3; 8 bases line up with TRBD2. Germline V lookup: CDR1 MNHEY, CDR2 SVGAGI. The CDR3 length is 14 residues. J was trimmed by 2 bases and V by 9 bases; bases with no gene match: 7. This CDR3 reads CASQTGGDTDTQYF. The CDR3 region has the DNA TGTGCCAGTCAGACGGGAGGGGACACAGATACGCAGTATTTT.

This chain uses TRBV12-3 or TRBV12-4 with TRBJ2-1, with 7 nucleotides matching TRBD1. V lost 5 bases and J lost 8; bases outside the gene matches: 9. This CDR3 is 14 amino acids long. CDR3 DNA: TGTGCCAGCAGTCGAATACAGGGGAGTGATGAGCAGTTCTTC. This translates into CASSRIQGSDEQFF.

This clonotype was detected a few times. The chain employs TRBV7-6 and TRBJ1-1; D remains unclear. Deletions cut 0 bases from V and 1 base from J, with 9 bases between. CDR1 is SGHVS, CDR2 FNYEAQ, per germline. This CDR3 is built from 15 residues. CDR3 amino acids: CASSLAGPSNTEAFF. The DNA of the CDR3 is TGTGCCAGCAGCTTAGCCGGTCCCTCGAACACTGAAGCTTTCTTT.

The chain couples TRBV4-3 to TRBJ1-2; D is uncertain. CDR3 length: 14 amino acids. Per germline, CDR1 LGHNA and CDR2 YSLEER. The V end lost 3 bases, the J end lost 2 bases, and 10 bases lay between the germline ends. Here the CDR3 reads CASSQADGNYGYTF. Here the CDR3 DNA reads TGCGCCAGCAGCCAGGCGGACGGGAACTATGGCTACACCTTC.

This clonotype appeared a few times. This chain links TRBV7-3 with TRBJ2-1, with a possible D match to TRBD1 (6 bases). Per germline, CDR1 SGHTA and CDR2 FQGTGA. The CDR3 has 15 residues. Trimming took 5 bases from V and 0 from J, leaving 11 bases between them. This CDR3 is CASSQDSRSYNEQFF. For the CDR3, the DNA is TGTGCCAGCAGCCAGGACAGTCGCTCCTACAATGAGCAGTTCTTC.

This chain uses TRBV6-5 with TRBJ2-7, with TRBD2 identical over 8 bases. Trimming removed 6 bases from V and 0 bases from J; junction bases left unmatched: 7. CDR1 and CDR2 (germline): MNHEY, SVGAGI. The CDR3 length is 15 residues. The CDR3 sequence: CASRTTGGSSYEQYF. DNA of the CDR3: TGTGCCAGCAGAACCACGGGGGGGAGCTCCTACGAGCAGTACTTC.

This clonotype was detected ten times or more. V is TRBV5-1 and J is TRBJ2-5; D possibly corresponds to TRBD2 (5 bases). The CDR3 extends over 13 amino acids. Trimming cost V 4 bases and J 7 bases, with 14 bases left between them. Germline CDR1 and CDR2: SGHRS and YFSETQ. CDR3 DNA: TGCGCCAGCAGCCCGAAAGAGGCGGGGACCCAGTACTTC. Translation: CASSPKEAGTQYF.